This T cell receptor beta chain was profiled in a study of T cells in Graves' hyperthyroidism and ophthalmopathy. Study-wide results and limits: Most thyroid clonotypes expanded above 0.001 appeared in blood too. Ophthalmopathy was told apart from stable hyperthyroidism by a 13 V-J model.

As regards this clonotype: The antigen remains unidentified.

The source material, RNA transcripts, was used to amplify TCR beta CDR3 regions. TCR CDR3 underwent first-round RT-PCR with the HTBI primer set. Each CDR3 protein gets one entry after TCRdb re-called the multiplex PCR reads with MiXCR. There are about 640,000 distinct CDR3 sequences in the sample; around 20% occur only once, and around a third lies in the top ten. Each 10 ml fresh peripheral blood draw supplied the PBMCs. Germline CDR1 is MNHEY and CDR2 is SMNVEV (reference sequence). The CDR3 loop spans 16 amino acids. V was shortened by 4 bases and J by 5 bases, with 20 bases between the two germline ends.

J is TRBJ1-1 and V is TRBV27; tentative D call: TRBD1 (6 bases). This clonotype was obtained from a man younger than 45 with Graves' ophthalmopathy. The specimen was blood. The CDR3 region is CASSYEGARGGTEAFF. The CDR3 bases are TGTGCCAGCAGTTATGAAGGGGCCCGAGGGGGGACTGAAGCTTTCTTT.